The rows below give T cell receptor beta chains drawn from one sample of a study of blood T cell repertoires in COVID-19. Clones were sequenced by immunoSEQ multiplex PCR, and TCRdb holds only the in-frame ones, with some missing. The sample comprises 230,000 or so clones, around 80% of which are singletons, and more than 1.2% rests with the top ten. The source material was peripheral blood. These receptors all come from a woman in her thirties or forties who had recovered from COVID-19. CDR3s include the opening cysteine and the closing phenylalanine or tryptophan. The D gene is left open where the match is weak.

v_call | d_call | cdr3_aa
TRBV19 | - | CASSKGATTEQYF
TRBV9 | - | CASSVAAAGQPQHF
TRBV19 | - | CASSPGQGGETQYF
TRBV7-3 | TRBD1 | CASSLTTGEGYTF
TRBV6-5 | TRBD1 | CASTSLQGAEAFF
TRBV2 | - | CASSVDGQRNYGYTF
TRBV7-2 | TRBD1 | CASSGQGDYEQYF
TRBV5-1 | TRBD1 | CASSWDGQGYQPQHF
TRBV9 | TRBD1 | CASSPLTGQGEEETQYF
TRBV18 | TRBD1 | CASSKPSPTQTGMDGYTF
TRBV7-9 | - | CASSFYSTEAFF
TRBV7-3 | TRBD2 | CASSSGLAGSNEQFF
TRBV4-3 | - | CASSQDTSYEQYF
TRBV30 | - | CAWSQVSPGRGSGEQYF
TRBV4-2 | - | CASSQVRGGTEAFF
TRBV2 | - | CASSADSHPYF
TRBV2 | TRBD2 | CASRRLASGGANEQFF
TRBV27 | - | CASSSLGRGPGEPQHF
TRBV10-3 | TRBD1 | CAITGTGDYGYTF
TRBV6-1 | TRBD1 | CASSDKTGVAGNTIYF
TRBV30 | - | CAWPDTTYEQYF
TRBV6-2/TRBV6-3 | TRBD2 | CASSPAGLAGRGQETQYF
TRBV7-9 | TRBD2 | CASSLAGGIGEQFF
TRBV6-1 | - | CASSGATVGNTIYF
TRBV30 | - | CAWDLGGGNSPLHF
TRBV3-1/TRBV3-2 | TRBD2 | CASSQAGGQETQYF
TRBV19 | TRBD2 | CASSTSGDYYNEQFF
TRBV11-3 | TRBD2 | CASSIMPWGGSSYNEQFF